The entry below gives a single TCR beta chain sequence along with its context. Its antigen is still unknown. The genomic DNA of each subset was split evenly across several immunoSEQ plates. Source study methods: In the immunoSEQ data, sequences were junction-only and lacked quality scores, so filtering differed. Assay: immunoSEQ multiplex PCR; the TCRdb copy retains only in-frame clones and omits some. V and J calls and clone size are given by that table; D and trimming were obtained from the DNA. The table shows 2 million to 2.5 million clones, with around 93% occurring only once. The data derive from a study of shared clonotypes between healthy human individuals. Whole-study results and caveats: Generally, naive subsets (rather than memory subsets) showed larger estimated richness. It was observed that approximately 5% of naive CD4 clonotypes were shared across several donors.

The CDR3 is made up of 15 amino acids. Losses at the gene ends were 5 bases for V and 2 bases for J; bases not matched to a gene: 6. CDR1 is SGHVS and CDR2 is FNYEAQ in the germline V gene. The sequenced sample consisted of naive CD4+ T cells from PBMCs. Indicated subset: CD45RA+ positively selected. The J gene is TRBJ2-7, the V gene TRBV7-6, with TRBD1 matching 10 bases. The source of this sequence is a man between 18 and 29 years old in good health. Some clones in this sample may be carry-over from other donors' samples. CDR3 coding DNA: TGTGCCAGCAGCCCCGCCGGGACAGGGGCCTACGAGCAGTACTTC. Its protein is CASSPAGTGAYEQYF.